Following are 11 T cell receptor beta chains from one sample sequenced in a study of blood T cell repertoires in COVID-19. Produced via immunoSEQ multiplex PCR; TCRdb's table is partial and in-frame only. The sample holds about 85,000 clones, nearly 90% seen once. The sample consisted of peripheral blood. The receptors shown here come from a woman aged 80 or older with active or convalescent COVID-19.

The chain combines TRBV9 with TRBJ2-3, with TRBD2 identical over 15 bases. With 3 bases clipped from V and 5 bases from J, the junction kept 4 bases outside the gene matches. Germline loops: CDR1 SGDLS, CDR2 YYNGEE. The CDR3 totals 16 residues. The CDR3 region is CASSERGLAGGDTQYF. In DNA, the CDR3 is TGTGCCAGCAGCGAAAGGGGACTAGCGGGAGGAGATACGCAGTATTTT.

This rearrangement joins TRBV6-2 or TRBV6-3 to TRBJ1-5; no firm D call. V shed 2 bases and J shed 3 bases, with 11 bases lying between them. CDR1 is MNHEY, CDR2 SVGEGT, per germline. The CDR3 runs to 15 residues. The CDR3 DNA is TGTGCCAGCAGTTACAGGATACAGTCCAATCAGCCCCAGCATTTT. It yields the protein CASSYRIQSNQPQHF.

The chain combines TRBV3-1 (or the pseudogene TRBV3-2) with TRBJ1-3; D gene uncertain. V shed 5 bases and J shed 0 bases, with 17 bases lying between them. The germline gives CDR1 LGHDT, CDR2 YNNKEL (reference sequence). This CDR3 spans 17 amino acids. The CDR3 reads CASSSEVSLNSGNTIYF. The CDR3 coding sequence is TGTGCCAGCAGCTCAGAGGTCAGCCTCAACTCTGGAAACACCATATATTTT.

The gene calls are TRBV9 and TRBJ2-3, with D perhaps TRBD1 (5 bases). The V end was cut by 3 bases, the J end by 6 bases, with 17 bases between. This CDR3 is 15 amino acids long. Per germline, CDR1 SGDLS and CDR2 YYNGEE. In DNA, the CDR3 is TGTGCCAGCAGCGGAACAGGTGTGGCCGGTGATACGCAGTATTTT. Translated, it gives CASSGTGVAGDTQYF.

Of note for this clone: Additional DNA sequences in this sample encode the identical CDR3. The CDR3 here is CASSLARDTQYF. The CDR3 DNA reads as TGTGCCAGCAGCTTAGCGCGGGATACGCAGTATTTT. The V gene is TRBV11-2, the J gene TRBJ2-3; D not resolved. V lost 1 base and J lost 6, with 5 bases in between. The CDR3 has 12 amino acids. Germline values: CDR1 SGHAT, CDR2 FQNNGV.

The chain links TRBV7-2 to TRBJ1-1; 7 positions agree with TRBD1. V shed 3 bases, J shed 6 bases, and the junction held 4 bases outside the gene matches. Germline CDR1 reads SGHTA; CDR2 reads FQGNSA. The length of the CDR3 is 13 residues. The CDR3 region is CASSLSRGAEAFF. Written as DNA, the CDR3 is TGTGCCAGCAGCTTGAGCAGGGGGGCTGAAGCTTTCTTT.

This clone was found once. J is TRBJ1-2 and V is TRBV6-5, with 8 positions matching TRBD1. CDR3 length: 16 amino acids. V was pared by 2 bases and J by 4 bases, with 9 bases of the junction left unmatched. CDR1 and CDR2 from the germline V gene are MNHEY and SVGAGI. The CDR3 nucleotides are TGTGCCAGCAGTTACGCCTTACAGGGGGATTTCTATGGCTACACCTTC. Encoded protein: CASSYALQGDFYGYTF.

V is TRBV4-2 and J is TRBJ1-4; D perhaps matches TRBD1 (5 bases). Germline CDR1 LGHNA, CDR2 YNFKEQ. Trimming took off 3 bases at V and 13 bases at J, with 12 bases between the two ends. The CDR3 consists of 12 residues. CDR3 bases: TGTGCCAGCAGCCAGGGGGGGGGAAGACTGTTTTTT. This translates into CASSQGGGRLFF.

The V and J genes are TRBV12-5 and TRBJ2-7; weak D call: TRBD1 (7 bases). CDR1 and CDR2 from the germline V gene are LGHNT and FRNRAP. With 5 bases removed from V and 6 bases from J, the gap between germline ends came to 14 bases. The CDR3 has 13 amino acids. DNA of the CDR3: TGTGCTAGTGGTGACAGGGTCGGGGGCGAGCAGTACTTC. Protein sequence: CASGDRVGGEQYF.

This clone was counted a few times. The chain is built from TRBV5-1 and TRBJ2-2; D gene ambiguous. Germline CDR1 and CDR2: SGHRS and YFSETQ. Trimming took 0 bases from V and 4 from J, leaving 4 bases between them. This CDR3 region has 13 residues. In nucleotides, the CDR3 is TGCGCCAGCAGCTTGGTCGTCACCGGGGAGCTGTTTTTT. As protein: CASSLVVTGELFF.

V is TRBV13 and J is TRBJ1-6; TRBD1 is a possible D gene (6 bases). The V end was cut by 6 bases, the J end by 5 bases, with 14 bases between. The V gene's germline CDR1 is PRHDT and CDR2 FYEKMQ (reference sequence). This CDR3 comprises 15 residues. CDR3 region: CASSVTGSHNSPLHF. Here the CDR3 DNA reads TGTGCCAGCAGTGTCACAGGGTCTCATAATTCACCCCTCCACTTT.